A selection of T cell receptor beta chains follows, all from one sample in a study of blood T cell repertoires in COVID-19. TCRdb's copy holds only in-frame clones and misses some; the assay was immunoSEQ multiplex PCR. The sample has roughly 240,000 clones, 70% to 90% seen once. The sample comprised peripheral blood. Receptors were obtained from a man in his sixties who had recovered from COVID-19. Both conserved end residues are part of each CDR3. A D gene is named only where the DNA matches it firmly. Clone size is shown for a subset of rows, as once, few, many or a class of expanded clone.

abundance: NA
v_gene: TRBV27
j_gene: TRBJ1-2
d_gene: NA
CDR3nt: TGTGCCAGCAGTCAAAACAGATACCACTATGGCTACACCTTC
CDR3aa: CASSQNRYHYGYTF

abundance: few
v_gene: TRBV5-1
j_gene: TRBJ2-2
d_gene: TRBD1
CDR3nt: TGCGCCAGCAGCTTCCTGGGGACAGAGAACACCGGGGAGCTGTTTTTT
CDR3aa: CASSFLGTENTGELFF

abundance: NA
v_gene: TRBV7-2
j_gene: TRBJ2-4
d_gene: TRBD2
CDR3nt: TGTGCCAGCAGCTTTAGCGGGGGGGGAGCCCTAGCCAAAAACATTCAGTACTTC
CDR3aa: CASSFSGGGALAKNIQYF

abundance: NA
v_gene: TRBV6-5
j_gene: TRBJ2-7
d_gene: TRBD2
CDR3nt: TGTGCCAGCCGACTAGCGCAACTCTACGAGCAGTACTTC
CDR3aa: CASRLAQLYEQYF

abundance: NA
v_gene: TRBV29-1
j_gene: TRBJ1-3
d_gene: NA
CDR3nt: TGCAGCGTTTATCCGCGGATTGGAAACACCATATATTTT
CDR3aa: CSVYPRIGNTIYF

abundance: NA
v_gene: TRBV28
j_gene: TRBJ1-4
d_gene: NA
CDR3nt: TGTGCCAGCAAGACAGCTAATGAAAAACTGTTTTTT
CDR3aa: CASKTANEKLFF

abundance: NA
v_gene: TRBV2
j_gene: TRBJ1-5
d_gene: TRBD1
CDR3nt: TGTGCCAGCAGCCTGACAGGGTCCAATCAGCCCCAGCATTTT
CDR3aa: CASSLTGSNQPQHF

abundance: NA
v_gene: TRBV5-5
j_gene: TRBJ1-2
d_gene: NA
CDR3nt: TGTGCCAGCAGCTTGGAGGGGTTTGTTGGCTACACCTTC
CDR3aa: CASSLEGFVGYTF

abundance: NA
v_gene: TRBV30
j_gene: TRBJ2-2
d_gene: NA
CDR3nt: TGTGCCTGGAGTGTACTGGGGGCTGGCGGGGAGCTGTTTTTT
CDR3aa: CAWSVLGAGGELFF

abundance: NA
v_gene: TRBV30
j_gene: TRBJ2-7
d_gene: TRBD2
CDR3nt: TGTGCCTGGACTAGCGGACTCTCCTACGAGCAGTACTTC
CDR3aa: CAWTSGLSYEQYF

abundance: NA
v_gene: TRBV5-5
j_gene: TRBJ2-1
d_gene: NA
CDR3nt: TGTGCCAGCAGCTTGTCCGGGGGGCCATACAATGAGCAGTTCTTC
CDR3aa: CASSLSGGPYNEQFF